This T cell receptor (beta chain) is from a study of T cell responses to AZD1222 COVID-19 vaccine. Overall study results and limits: Baseline serology detected seropositivity in only six or seven AZD1222 recipients. Unmutated variant regions are reportedly targeted by nearly half of spike-specific TCRs. Across the whole spike, CD4 TCRs peaked at regions 160-218 and 743-854. The donor group comprised mostly white British people and more females; the analysis possibly underestimated clonal diversity.

Here immunoSEQ multiplex PCR was the method, and the copy in TCRdb shows in-frame clones only, minus some. Here the sample spans about 180,000 clones, almost 90% being singletons. In the case of this clone: What it binds is unknown.

The V gene's germline CDR1 is MDHEN and CDR2 SYDVKM. Trimming took off 7 bases at V and 0 bases at J, with 16 bases between the two ends. The CDR3 length is 16 residues. The receptor was isolated from an adult in good health. The sample was peripheral blood, taken on day 0 of AZD1222 vaccination. The J gene is TRBJ1-5, the V gene TRBV28; D remains ambiguous. The DNA of the CDR3 is TGTGCCAGCACCATCCCCCGGGATTATAGCAATCAGCCCCAGCATTTT. Its translation is CASTIPRDYSNQPQHF.